A single sample is the source of the 31 T cell receptor beta chains below, sequenced in a study of spatial heterogeneity in lung cancer. TCRdb reprocessed the 5' RACE reads with MiXCR, giving one entry per CDR3 protein. The table lists around 26,000 distinct CDR3 sequences, about 7% of them singletons. Time point indicated: sample taken at primary tumor resection. Whole RNA came from tumor, nontumor lung or frozen PBMC and was sequenced without being sorted. The sample in question was PBMCs, obtained at surgery. The receptors were gathered from a male donor with early-stage non-small cell lung cancer.

Judged by abundance, this clonotype is medium-sized. Germline is not matched at one junction end, which may reflect a read error. V gene TRBV7-7 combines with J gene TRBJ2-2, with D possibly TRBD1 on 6 matching bases. The CDR3 sequence is 13 residues long. Germline V CDR1 and CDR2: SSHAT, FNYEAQ (reference sequence). CDR3 residues: CASSSPGAGELFF. In DNA form, the CDR3 reads TGTGCTAGCAGCTCCCCAGGGGCCGGGGAGCTGTTTTTT.

This clonotype was seen only a few times. V is TRBV5-1 and J is TRBJ2-1; tentative D call: TRBD1 (5 bases). Germline CDR1 SGHRS, CDR2 YFSETQ. The CDR3 spans 14 residues. V was pared by 0 bases and J by 9 bases, with 13 bases between. CDR3 DNA sequence: TGCGCCAGCAGCTTGGGAGGCAGGGTTCCTGAGCAGTTCTTC. Its translation: CASSLGGRVPEQFF.

This clonotype appeared a few times. V usage is TRBV19 and J usage is TRBJ2-1; TRBD1 aligns across 7 bases. From germline, CDR1 is LNHDA and CDR2 SQIVND (reference sequence). The V segment lost 6 bases and the J segment 4 bases; nucleotides outside the gene matches: 6. This CDR3 has 14 amino acids. This CDR3 is CASRPGQYYNEQFF. DNA of the CDR3: TGTGCCAGTAGACCGGGACAGTATTACAATGAGCAGTTCTTC.

This clonotype was observed at least ten times. The chain uses TRBV7-9 and TRBJ2-7; a weak D match, TRBD1 (5 bases). The CDR3 has 12 residues. V was cut by 7 bases and J by 7 bases, with 14 bases left in between. Germline V gene lookup returns CDR1 SEHNR and CDR2 FQNEAQ (reference sequence). The CDR3 here is CASTKGREEQYF. The CDR3 nucleotides read TGTGCCAGCACCAAGGGCAGGGAAGAGCAGTACTTC.

This clonotype was observed at least ten times. The V call is TRBV28, the J call TRBJ2-5; TRBD2 matches at 7 bases. CDR3 size: 14 residues. CDR1 and CDR2 from the germline V gene are MDHEN and SYDVKM. With 5 bases clipped from V and 5 bases from J, the junction kept 8 bases outside the gene matches. The CDR3 sequence: CASSDPGGLETQYF. The CDR3 nucleotides read TGTGCCAGCAGTGACCCCGGGGGGTTGGAGACCCAGTACTTC.

This clonotype was recorded many times. CDR3 DNA sequence: TGCGCCAGCAGTGAACCAGTTCAAGAGACCCAGTACTTC. As protein: CASSEPVQETQYF. This chain links TRBV10-2 with TRBJ2-5; D not certain. CDR1 is WSHSY and CDR2 is SAAADI in the germline V gene. The CDR3 contains 13 residues. The V gene lost 3 bases and the J gene lost 2 bases, with 7 bases spanning the gap.

This clonotype was observed a few times. This chain links TRBV19 with TRBJ1-6; unclear D gene. The germline V and J ends were trimmed by 5 bases and 9 bases, with 20 bases remaining between them. The CDR3 spans 16 residues. CDR1 is LNHDA, CDR2 SQIVND, per germline (reference sequence). CDR3 DNA: TGTGCCAGTAGTCCCCGTGCCCCGGGAGGATTTTCACCCCTCCACTTT. Protein sequence: CASSPRAPGGFSPLHF.

The V gene is TRBV19, the J gene TRBJ2-6; possible D gene TRBD1, 5 bases. This CDR3 is 17 amino acids long. With 5 bases removed from V and 0 bases from J, the gap between germline ends came to 14 bases. CDR1 is LNHDA and CDR2 is SQIVND in the germline V gene (reference sequence). The CDR3 sequence: CASSSRGRASGANVLTF. The CDR3 nucleotides read TGTGCCAGTAGTTCCCGCGGCAGGGCCTCTGGGGCCAACGTCCTGACTTTC.

The J gene is TRBJ1-5, the V gene TRBV2; maybe TRBD1 (6 bases). V was trimmed by 3 bases and J by 2 bases, leaving 14 bases between them. This CDR3 comprises 16 residues. The germline V gene has CDR1 SNHLY and CDR2 FYNNEI. The CDR3 nucleotides are TGTGCCAGCAGTGAGATACAGGGTGGGGGCAATCAGCCCCAGCATTTT. It yields the protein CASSEIQGGGNQPQHF. Full variable domain (rest looked up from reference TRBV2 and TRBJ1-5): EPEVTQTPSHQVTQMGQEVILRCVPISNHLYFYWYRQILGQKVEFLVSFYNNEISEKSEIFDDQFSVERPDGSNFTLKIRSTKLEDSAMYFCASSEIQGGGNQPQHFGDGTRLSIL.

This clonotype was counted at least ten times. This chain joins TRBV5-1 and TRBJ1-2; tentatively, D is TRBD1 (6 bases). V was pared by 6 bases and J by 5 bases, with 17 bases between. This CDR3 has 14 amino acids. The germline V gene has CDR1 SGHRS and CDR2 YFSETQ. In DNA form, the CDR3 reads TGCGCCAGCACGCCAGGGGCCAGGGCTTATGGCTACACCTTC. Its protein product is CASTPGARAYGYTF. Supplemented by reference TRBV5-1 and TRBJ1-2, the full variable domain reads KAGVTQTPRYLIKTRGQQVTLSCSPISGHRSVSWYQQTPGQGLQFLFEYFSETQRNKGNFPGRFSGRQFSNSRSEMNVSTLELGDSALYLCASTPGARAYGYTFGSGTRLTVV.

This clonotype was found many times. The CDR3 DNA is TGCGCCAGCAGCTACTCCGGGACAGGGGGAGAAAAACTGTTTTTT. This codes for CASSYSGTGGEKLFF. The chain uses TRBV5-1 and TRBJ1-4, with 11 nucleotides matching TRBD1. The CDR3 contains 15 residues. V shed 3 bases and J 8 bases; nucleotides not matched to a gene: 6. Germline assignment: CDR1 SGHRS and CDR2 YFSETQ.

This clonotype showed up just a few times. The genes are TRBV6-2 or TRBV6-3 and TRBJ1-1; TRBD1 aligns across 9 bases. Per germline, CDR1 MNHEY and CDR2 SVGEGT. The CDR3 loop spans 11 amino acids. Germline trimming cut 9 bases from V and 8 bases from J; bases unmatched to any gene: 4. The CDR3 protein is CASHRGPEAFF. The DNA for the CDR3 is TGTGCCAGTCACAGGGGGCCCGAAGCTTTCTTT.

This clonotype has at least ten counts. This chain joins TRBV9 and TRBJ2-1, with D possibly being TRBD1 or TRBD2 (7 bases each). The CDR3 runs 16 residues. Germline CDR1 and CDR2: SGDLS and YYNGEE. V gave up 4 bases and J gave up 2 bases, with 16 bases separating them. The CDR3 sequence is CASSPQGGSAYNEQFF. DNA of the CDR3: TGTGCCAGCAGCCCGCAGGGGGGGTCCGCCTACAATGAGCAGTTCTTC.

This clonotype has ten or more counts. The chain links TRBV3-1 to TRBJ1-2; D call uncertain. The germline V and J ends were trimmed by 0 bases and 4 bases, with 12 bases remaining between them. The CDR3 totals 15 residues. Germline V gene lookup returns CDR1 LGHDT and CDR2 YNNKEL (reference sequence). The CDR3 region has the DNA TGTGCCAGCAGCCAAGATCTGGCATCGGGCTATGGCTACACCTTC. Its protein is CASSQDLASGYGYTF. Supplemented by reference TRBV3-1 and TRBJ1-2, the full variable domain reads DTAVSQTPKYLVTQMGNDKSIKCEQNLGHDTMYWYKQDSKKFLKIMFSYNNKELIINETVPNRFSPKSPDKAHLNLHINSLELGDSAVYFCASSQDLASGYGYTFGSGTRLTVV.

There are many counts of this clonotype. This chain connects TRBV28 to TRBJ1-1, with D perhaps TRBD1 (6 bases). The CDR3 has 16 amino acids. V shed 8 bases and J shed 3 bases, with 22 bases lying between them. Germline V gene lookup returns CDR1 MDHEN and CDR2 SYDVKM. CDR3 DNA sequence: TGTGCCAGCCTACCTTCGACGGGACAATTTTACACTGAAGCTTTCTTT. Protein product: CASLPSTGQFYTEAFF.

This clonotype was observed at least ten times. This sequence joins TRBV9 and TRBJ2-1; TRBD1 might be the D (6 bases). Germline CDR1 and CDR2: SGDLS and YYNGEE. This CDR3 is built from 16 residues. V lost 2 bases and J 4 bases, leaving 16 bases between the germline ends. The chain's CDR3 is CASSVWDTSGYNEQFF. CDR3 DNA: TGTGCCAGCAGCGTCTGGGACACCTCGGGATACAATGAGCAGTTCTTC.

This clonotype was seen many times. This rearrangement joins TRBV19 to TRBJ2-3; D might be TRBD1 (5 bases). Deletions cut 1 base from V and 0 bases from J, with 14 bases between. From germline, CDR1 is LNHDA and CDR2 SQIVND (reference sequence). CDR3 length: 17 amino acids. The CDR3 sequence: CASSIVTGGISTDTQYF. DNA of the CDR3: TGTGCCAGTAGTATAGTTACAGGTGGGATAAGCACAGATACGCAGTATTTT.

The V gene is TRBV27, the J gene TRBJ2-2, with D uncertain. Germline V CDR1 and CDR2: MNHEY, SMNVEV (reference sequence). Deletions cut 3 bases from V and 0 bases from J, with 8 bases between. The CDR3 length is 15 residues. CDR3 protein: CASSFFVANTGELFF. CDR3 in DNA: TGTGCCAGCAGTTTCTTTGTGGCGAACACCGGGGAGCTGTTTTTT.

Relative to its sample, this clonotype is medium-sized. V gene TRBV29-1 combines with J gene TRBJ2-2, with D perhaps matching TRBD1 or TRBD2 (7 bases each). V lost 5 bases to trimming and J lost 5 bases, with 27 bases between them. The length of the CDR3 is 18 residues. Germline-derived CDR1 and CDR2 are SQVTM and ANQGSEA. Here the CDR3 DNA reads TGCAGCGTTAACCCCAGAGGGGGCGGGAGTCCCGGGACCGGGGAGCTGTTTTTT. It is translated as CSVNPRGGGSPGTGELFF.

This clonotype occurred many times. This rearrangement joins TRBV20-1 to TRBJ1-5, with 8 bases aligning to TRBD1. Trimming at V came to 3 bases and at J to 4 bases, leaving 11 bases not matched to a gene. The germline gives CDR1 DFQATT, CDR2 SNEGSKA (reference sequence). The CDR3 runs 16 residues. The CDR3 DNA follows: TGCAGTGCTAGTCGGCATCAGACAGGGGTTAATCAGCCCCAGCATTTT. It yields the protein CSASRHQTGVNQPQHF.

This clonotype was recorded many times. The rearrangement uses TRBV10-1 and TRBJ2-1, with TRBD2 identical over 7 bases. The CDR3 has 13 amino acids. The ends lost 3 bases at V and 14 bases at J; junction bases unmatched: 10. Germline values: CDR1 WNHNN, CDR2 SYGVQD (reference sequence). The CDR3 loop is CASSDSPGTKEFF. As DNA, the CDR3 is TGCGCCAGCAGTGATAGTCCCGGGACTAAGGAGTTCTTC.

This chain connects TRBV12-5 to TRBJ1-5; D unresolved. Germline CDR1 and CDR2: LGHNT and FRNRAP. CDR3 size: 14 residues. Trimming shortened V by 1 base and J by 3 bases, and 7 bases separated the two germline ends. The CDR3, as DNA: TGTGCTAGTGGTTTGGGACGGCTCAATCAGCCCCAGCATTTT. Encoded protein: CASGLGRLNQPQHF.

This clonotype was found many times. The rearrangement links TRBV7-9 to TRBJ1-5, with D perhaps matching TRBD1 (5 bases). The CDR3 sequence is 16 residues long. Deletions cut 5 bases from V and 4 bases from J, with 18 bases between. Germline CDR1 reads SEHNR; CDR2 reads FQNEAQ (reference sequence). The CDR3 loop is CASSLDTLGGNQPQHF. CDR3 coding DNA: TGTGCCAGCAGCCTGGACACCCTGGGGGGGAATCAGCCCCAGCATTTT.

This clonotype has a count of ten or more. The J gene is TRBJ1-1, the V gene TRBV7-8, with D hard to call. Trimming removed 1 base at V and 5 bases at J, with 5 bases between. This CDR3 comprises 12 residues. CDR1 SGHVS and CDR2 FQNEAQ come from the germline V gene. The CDR3 DNA reads TGTGCCAGCAGCTTAGGAGTTACTGAAGCTTTCTTT. Its translation is CASSLGVTEAFF.

The chain couples TRBV30 to TRBJ2-5; possible D gene TRBD1, 5 bases. V shed 1 base and J shed 4 bases, with 7 bases lying between them. In germline, CDR1 is GTSNPN, CDR2 SVGIG (reference sequence). This CDR3 is built from 12 residues. The CDR3 reads CAWSGTGETQYF. CDR3 sequence (DNA): TGTGCCTGGAGTGGCACAGGAGAGACCCAGTACTTC.

This clonotype was found many times. The CDR3 loop is CASSQGVGVRTDTQYF. In DNA, the CDR3 is TGCGCCAGCAGTCAAGGTGTGGGGGTACGCACAGATACGCAGTATTTT. The chain has TRBV5-1 and TRBJ2-3; either TRBD1 or TRBD2 may fit D (5 bases each). V lost 5 bases and J 1 base, leaving 17 bases between the germline ends. In germline, CDR1 is SGHRS, CDR2 YFSETQ. The CDR3 consists of 16 residues.

This clonotype was observed many times. CDR3 sequence (DNA): TGTGCCAGCAGCCCACCGGGGACAGGGGATAATGAGCAGTTCTTC. This sequence encodes CASSPPGTGDNEQFF. The chain links TRBV12-3 or TRBV12-4 to TRBJ2-1; 10 bases fit TRBD1. V was clipped by 6 bases and J by 7 bases; unmatched bases: 9. The CDR3 length is 15 residues.

The chain has TRBV12-3 or TRBV12-4 and TRBJ1-2; possible D gene TRBD1, 5 bases. V lost 5 bases and J lost 4, with 8 bases in between. The CDR3 length is 12 residues. CDR3: CASSNGAYGYTF. The CDR3 DNA follows: TGTGCCAGCAGTAATGGGGCCTATGGCTACACCTTC.

The rearrangement joins TRBV6-1 to TRBJ1-1; D ambiguous. CDR1 is MNHNS, CDR2 SASEGT, per germline. The ends were cut back, 7 bases at V and 2 bases at J, with 14 bases in the middle. This CDR3 has 14 residues. As DNA, the CDR3 is TGTGCCAGCACCCCCGGTTGGGTCAACACTGAAGCTTTCTTT. As protein: CASTPGWVNTEAFF.

This chain connects TRBV3-1 to TRBJ2-7; TRBD1 matches 8 bases. The ends lost 4 bases at V and 2 bases at J; junction bases unmatched: 7. Germline V gene lookup returns CDR1 LGHDT and CDR2 YNNKEL (reference sequence). This CDR3 comprises 15 residues. The CDR3 is CASSPQRTGTYEQYF. The CDR3, as DNA: TGTGCCAGCAGCCCCCAAAGGACAGGGACCTACGAGCAGTACTTC.

This chain connects TRBV12-3 or TRBV12-4 to TRBJ2-1; TRBD1 matches 7 bases. The CDR3 is made up of 14 amino acids. V lost 6 bases to trimming and J lost 7 bases; unmatched junction nucleotides: 9. CDR3 coding DNA: TGTGCCAGCAGCCCACTAGGGGGCCGGAATGAGCAGTTCTTC. Its translation is CASSPLGGRNEQFF.